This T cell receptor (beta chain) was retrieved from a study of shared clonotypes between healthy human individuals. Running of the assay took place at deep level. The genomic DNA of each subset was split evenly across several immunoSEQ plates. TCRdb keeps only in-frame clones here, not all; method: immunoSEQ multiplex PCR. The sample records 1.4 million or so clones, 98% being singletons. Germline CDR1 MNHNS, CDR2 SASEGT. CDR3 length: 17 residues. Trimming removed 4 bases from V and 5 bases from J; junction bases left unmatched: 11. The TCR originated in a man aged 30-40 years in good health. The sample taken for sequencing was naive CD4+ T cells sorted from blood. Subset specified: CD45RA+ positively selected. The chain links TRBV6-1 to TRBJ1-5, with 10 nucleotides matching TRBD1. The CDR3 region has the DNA TGTGCCAGCAGTGGGGTACTTGGGGGACAGGGGTATCAGCCCCAGCATTTT. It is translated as CASSGVLGGQGYQPQHF.